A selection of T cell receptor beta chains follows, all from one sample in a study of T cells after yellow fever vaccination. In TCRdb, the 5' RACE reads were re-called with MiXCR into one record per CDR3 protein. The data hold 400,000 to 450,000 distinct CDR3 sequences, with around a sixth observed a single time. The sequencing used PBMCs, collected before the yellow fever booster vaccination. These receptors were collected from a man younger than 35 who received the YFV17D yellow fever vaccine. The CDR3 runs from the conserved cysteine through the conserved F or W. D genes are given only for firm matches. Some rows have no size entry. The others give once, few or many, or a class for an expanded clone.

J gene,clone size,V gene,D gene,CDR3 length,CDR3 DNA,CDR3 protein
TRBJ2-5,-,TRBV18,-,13,TGTGCCAGCTCACCGGGCGGGGACGGGACCCAGTACTTC,CASSPGGDGTQYF
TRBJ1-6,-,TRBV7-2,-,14,TGTGCCAGCAGCCCTGGGGGCAGGGCAGAACCCCTCCACTTT,CASSPGGRAEPLHF
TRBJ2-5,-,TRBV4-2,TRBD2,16,TGTGCCAGCAGCCAAGGGACTAGCGGGGGTCGGGAGACCCAGTACTTC,CASSQGTSGGRETQYF
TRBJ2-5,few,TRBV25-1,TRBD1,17,TGTGCCAGCAGTGAAAGTCAGCGGCAAAGGGGGCGGGAGACCCAGTACTTC,CASSESQRQRGRETQYF
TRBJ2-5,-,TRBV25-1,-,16,TGTGCCAGCAGTGCCTTTAATCGGGGGTACCAAGAGACCCAGTACTTC,CASSAFNRGYQETQYF
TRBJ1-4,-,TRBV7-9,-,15,TGTGCCAGCAGCTTCGGGACGGACGATAATGAAAAACTGTTTTTT,CASSFGTDDNEKLFF
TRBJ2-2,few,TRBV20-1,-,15,TGCAGTGCTCCGAGGGCAGGGAGAAACACCGGGGAGCTGTTTTTT,CSAPRAGRNTGELFF
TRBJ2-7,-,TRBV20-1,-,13,TGCAGTGCTAGAGACCCTACTTACGGAGAGCAGTACTTC,CSARDPTYGEQYF
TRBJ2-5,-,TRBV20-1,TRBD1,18,TGCAGTGCTAGAGATCCTATCGAGGACAGGGGAAGGGGGGAGACCCAGTACTTC,CSARDPIEDRGRGETQYF
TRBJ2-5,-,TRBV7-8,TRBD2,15,TGTGCCAGCAGCTTAGCGTTTAGCGGGGATGAGACCCAGTACTTC,CASSLAFSGDETQYF
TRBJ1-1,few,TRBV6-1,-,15,TGTGCCAGCAGTGTGCGGGGGGCACCGAACACTGAAGCTTTCTTT,CASSVRGAPNTEAFF
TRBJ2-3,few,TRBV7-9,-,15,TGTGCCAGCAGCCCTGGGACTTCTGCCACAGATACGCAGTATTTT,CASSPGTSATDTQYF
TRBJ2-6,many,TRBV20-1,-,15,TGCAGTGCTATCAACATCGGACCTGGGGCCAACGTCCTGACTTTC,CSAINIGPGANVLTF
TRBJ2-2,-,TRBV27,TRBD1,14,TGTGCCAGCAGGGGACAGGGACGGACCGGGGAGCTGTTTTTT,CASRGQGRTGELFF
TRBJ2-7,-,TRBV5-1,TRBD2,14,TGCGCCAGCAGTAGAATAGCGGGAACCTACGAGCAGTACTTC,CASSRIAGTYEQYF
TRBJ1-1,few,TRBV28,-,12,TGTGCCACCAAGGGACCTTACACTGAAGCTTTCTTT,CATKGPYTEAFF
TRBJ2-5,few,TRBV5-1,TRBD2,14,TGCGCCAGCAGCCGGACTAGCCAACAAGAGACCCAGTACTTC,CASSRTSQQETQYF
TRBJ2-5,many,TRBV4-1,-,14,TGCGCCAGCAGCCTCCCACAGGCCGGGGAGACCCAGTACTTC,CASSLPQAGETQYF
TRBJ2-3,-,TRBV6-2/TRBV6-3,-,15,TGTGCCAGCAGTTACTCGAAGGCAGGCACAGATACGCAGTATTTT,CASSYSKAGTDTQYF
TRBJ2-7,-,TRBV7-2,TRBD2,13,TGTGCTGTCCGACCGGGGGGGCTCTACGAGCAGTACTTC,CAVRPGGLYEQYF
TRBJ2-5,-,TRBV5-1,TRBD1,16,TGCGCCAGCAGCTCGGGCCCGACAGGGGGCGGGGAGACCCAGTACTTC,CASSSGPTGGGETQYF
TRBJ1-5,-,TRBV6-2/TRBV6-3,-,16,TGTGCCAGCAAAGGAGGAGGCCGGAATCCCCATCAGCCCCAGCATTTT,CASKGGGRNPHQPQHF
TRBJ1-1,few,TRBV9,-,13,TGTGCCAGCAGCGTAGAGTTGAGGACCGAAGCTTTCTTT,CASSVELRTEAFF
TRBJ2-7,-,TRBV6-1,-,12,TGTGCCAGCAGCCCCCAGGGTGGGGAGGAGTACTTC,CASSPQGGEEYF
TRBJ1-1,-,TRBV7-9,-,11,TGTGCCAGCAGCTTCCAGGACGAAGCTTTCTTT,CASSFQDEAFF
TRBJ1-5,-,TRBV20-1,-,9,TGCAGTACCAGAGAGCCCCAGCATTTT,CSTREPQHF
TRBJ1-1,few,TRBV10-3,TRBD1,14,TGTGCCATCAGCCCCGGGACAGACTACACTGAAGCTTTCTTT,CAISPGTDYTEAFF
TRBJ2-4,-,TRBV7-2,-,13,TGTGCCAGCAGCCCGAATCTACCAAAGGTTCAGTACTTC,CASSPNLPKVQYF
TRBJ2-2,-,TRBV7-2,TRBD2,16,TGTGCCAACAGCTTAGACGGGGGGACGAACACCGGGGAGCTGTTTTTT,CANSLDGGTNTGELFF
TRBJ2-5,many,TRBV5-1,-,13,TGTGCCAGCAGTTTAGGACAGAAAGAGACCCAGTACTTC,CASSLGQKETQYF
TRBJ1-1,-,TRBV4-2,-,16,TGTGCCAGCAGCCAAGTGGGGACACGGGAGAGGACTGAAGCTTTCTTT,CASSQVGTRERTEAFF
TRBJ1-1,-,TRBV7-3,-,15,TGTGCCAGCAGCTTCCACGGGGGTGGGGGCACTGAAGCTTTCTTT,CASSFHGGGGTEAFF
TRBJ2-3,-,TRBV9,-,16,TGTGCCAGCAGCGGACATCAGGGGTACGGCACAGATACGCAGTATTTT,CASSGHQGYGTDTQYF
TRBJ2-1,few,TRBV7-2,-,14,TGTGCCAGCAGCTTAGAGGGCAGGGAAAGTGAGCAGTTCTTC,CASSLEGRESEQFF
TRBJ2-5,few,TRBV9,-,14,TGTGCCAGCAGCGTAGCGGGGGTAGGGGAGACCCAGTACTTC,CASSVAGVGETQYF
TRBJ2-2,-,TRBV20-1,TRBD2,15,TGCAGTGCTACCGACCGGGGGGGAGAAACCGGGGAGCTGTTTTTT,CSATDRGGETGELFF
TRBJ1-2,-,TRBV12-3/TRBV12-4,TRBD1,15,TGTGCCAGCAGTCTCGACGTCGGAGGGGGCGATGGCTACACCTTC,CASSLDVGGGDGYTF
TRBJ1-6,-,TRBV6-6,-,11,TGTGCCAGCAGTCCCGGTTCACCCCTCCACTTT,CASSPGSPLHF
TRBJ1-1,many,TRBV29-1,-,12,TGCAGCGCGGGACGGATGAACACTGAAGCTTTCTTT,CSAGRMNTEAFF
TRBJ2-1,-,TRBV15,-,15,TGTGCCACCAGCGAGGAGGAAAAGGGGCCCGCCCAGCAGTTCTTC,CATSEEEKGPAQQFF
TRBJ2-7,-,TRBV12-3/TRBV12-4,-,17,TGTGCCAGCAGCTCGAGCCGGTGGCTTCACCTATCGGGCGAGCAGTACTTC,CASSSSRWLHLSGEQYF
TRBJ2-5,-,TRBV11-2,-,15,TGTGCCAGCAGCTTAGCATTCGGGGACCAAGAGACCCAGTACTTC,CASSLAFGDQETQYF
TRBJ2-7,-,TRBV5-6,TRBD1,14,TGTGCCAGTGATCGGGACAGGGGTTTGCGCGAGCAGTACTTC,CASDRDRGLREQYF
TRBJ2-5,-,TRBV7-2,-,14,TGTGCCAGCAGCTTAAAGAGGATCGAAGAGACCCAGTACTTC,CASSLKRIEETQYF
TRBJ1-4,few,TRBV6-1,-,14,TGTGCCAGCTGCCCACAGGTCGCTAATGAAAAACTGTTTTTT,CASCPQVANEKLFF
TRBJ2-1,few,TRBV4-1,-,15,TGCGCCAGCAGCATCCGGGACAACTCCTACAATGAGCAGTTCTTC,CASSIRDNSYNEQFF
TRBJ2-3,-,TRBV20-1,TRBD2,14,TGCAGTGCTAGCCTAGCGGGGAACACAGATACGCAGTATTTT,CSASLAGNTDTQYF
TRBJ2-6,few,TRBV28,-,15,TGTGCCAGCAGGACCAGGGTAATTGGGGCCAACGTCCTGACTTTC,CASRTRVIGANVLTF